These 29 T cell receptor beta chains share one sample of origin, sequenced in a study of T cell clonality in common variable immunodeficiency. No cognate antigen is known for these TCRs. Sequenced by immunoSEQ multiplex PCR; TCRdb stores in-frame clones only, minus some. Sampling found just under 20,000 clones, none seen once. The study's findings and limits: In common variable immunodeficiency, TCR beta chains reportedly carried fewer deletions and N-nucleotide insertions.

The sample was peripheral blood mononuclear cells. These receptors all come from a human donor with common variable immunodeficiency.

In the case of this clone: The CDR3 end lies 3 residues beyond the end of the read and is filled in from the germline J gene. This chain connects TRBV20-1 to TRBJ2-7; tentative D call: TRBD1 (6 bases). Per the germline V gene, CDR1 is DFQATT and CDR2 is SNEGSKA (reference sequence). This CDR3 region has 16 residues. Trimming removed 0 bases from V and 0 bases from J, with 15 bases in between. CDR3 DNA (partial): TGCAGTGCTAGAGATCTAGACAGGCCGAGCTCCTACGAG. Translation: CSARDLDRPSSYE. The full CDR3 reads CSARDLDRPSSYEQYF.

Many counts were recorded for this clone. The CDR3 end is not reached by the read, which stops 3 residues before it; the germline J gene fills it in. The chain is built from TRBV2 and TRBJ1-2; TRBD1 might be the D (5 bases). Trimming left V 2 bases short and J 7 bases short, with 14 bases between. Germline V gives CDR1 SNHLY, CDR2 FYNNEI. This CDR3 spans 14 amino acids. CDR3 bases read: TGTGCCAGCAGTGAACTACAGGCATCAGGTGGC. It specifies CASSELQASGG. The full CDR3 sequence reads CASSELQASGGYTF.

This clone has a count of ten or more. The read halts 3 residues ahead of the CDR3 end, with the missing end drawn from the germline J gene. The chain couples TRBV7-3 to TRBJ2-5; TRBD2 matches 10 bases. Looked up from germline, CDR1 is SGHTA and CDR2 is FQGTGA. The J segment lost 1 base and the V segment lost 5 bases, leaving 4 bases of the junction unmatched. The CDR3 covers 15 residues. The CDR3 sequence is CASSLLAGSQETQYF. The part of the CDR3 DNA that was read is TGTGCCAGCAGCCTACTAGCGGGAAGCCAAGAGACC.

This clone has more than one count but fewer than ten. Coverage ceases 3 residues before the CDR3 finishes, and the germline J gene fills in the end. This chain links TRBV19 with TRBJ1-5; TRBD1 might be the D (5 bases). There are 14 residues in the CDR3. CDR1 and CDR2 from the germline V gene are LNHDA and SQIVND (reference sequence). Trimming cost V 3 bases and J 3 bases, with 9 bases left between them. The covered CDR3 bases are TGTGCCAGTAGTATCGACAGTCCCAATCAGCCC. This encodes CASSIDSPNQP. The complete CDR3 sequence is CASSIDSPNQPQHF.

This clone has more than one count but fewer than ten. The read halts 3 residues ahead of the CDR3 end, with the missing end drawn from the germline J gene. The V gene is TRBV19, the J gene TRBJ2-3, with TRBD2 matching over 9 bases. CDR3 length equals 17 residues. V lost 7 bases, J lost 2 bases, and 13 bases stayed unmatched. Germline values: CDR1 LNHDA, CDR2 SQIVND (reference sequence). The CDR3 region is CASKVRGLAGTTDTQYF. The part of the CDR3 DNA that was read is TGTGCCAGTAAGGTCCGCGGGCTAGCGGGAACCACAGATACG.

The table lists this clone with a few counts. A read error may account for a junction end that differs from germline. The sequenced part of the CDR3 DNA is TGTGCCGGCTCACCTCCCCGACAGGGGAACACTGAA. As protein: CAGSPPRQGNTE. The CDR3 as a whole reads CAGSPPRQGNTEAFF. The chain joins TRBV18 to TRBJ1-1; 7 positions match TRBD1. The CDR3 extends 3 residues past the end of the read, so its final part is completed from the germline J gene. Germline V gene sequence: CDR1 KGHSH, CDR2 LQKENI. The CDR3 runs 15 residues.

This clone was observed at least ten times. The CDR3 is cut off 3 residues early in the read; its end comes from the germline J gene. The J gene is TRBJ2-3, the V gene TRBV30; maybe TRBD1 (5 bases). CDR3 size: 16 residues. Germline loops: CDR1 GTSNPN, CDR2 SVGIG (reference sequence). Between the trimmed V and J ends, which lost 5 bases and 3 bases, there was a span of 21 bases. Partial CDR3 DNA: TGTGCCTGGGCAAGGGGCTCCCGGCAGGGTACAGATACG. It yields the protein CAWARGSRQGTDT. The entire CDR3 protein reads CAWARGSRQGTDTQYF.

This clone appeared a few times. The read ends 3 residues before the CDR3 terminus; that terminus is restored from the germline J gene. The chain links TRBV2 to TRBJ2-7; 13 nucleotides match TRBD2. The V segment lost 1 base and the J segment 6 bases; nucleotides outside the gene matches: 3. Germline lookup yields CDR1 SNHLY and CDR2 FYNNEI. The CDR3 sequence is 15 residues long. CDR3 loop: CASSEGTSGRLEQYF. CDR3 DNA, as far as it was read: TGTGCCAGCAGTGAAGGGACTAGCGGGAGACTCGAG. Full variable domain (outside the CDR3, taken from reference TRBV2 and TRBJ2-7): EPEVTQTPSHQVTQMGQEVILRCVPISNHLYFYWYRQILGQKVEFLVSFYNNEISEKSEIFDDQFSVERPDGSNFTLKIRSTKLEDSAMYFCASSEGTSGRLEQYFGPGTRLTVT.

The sample holds many counts of this clone. The read falls 3 residues short of the CDR3 end, and the missing part is taken from the germline J gene. The rearrangement uses TRBV14 and TRBJ2-1; 8 nucleotides match TRBD2. Unmatched junction bases numbered 16, after V lost 8 bases and J lost 7 bases. The germline V gene has CDR1 SGHDN and CDR2 FVKESK. CDR3 length equals 16 residues. Here the CDR3 reads CASAMRAGGRANEQFF. The DNA read from the CDR3 is TGTGCCAGCGCAATGAGGGCGGGAGGAAGGGCGAATGAG.

To note about this clone: The read ends 3 residues before the CDR3 terminus; that terminus is restored from the germline J gene. This chain uses TRBV19 with TRBJ1-5, with 7 bases that match TRBD1. Germline V gene data show CDR1 as LNHDA and CDR2 as SQIVND (reference sequence). The CDR3 loop spans 15 amino acids. J gave up 9 bases and V 3 bases, and 11 bases lay outside the gene matches. The sequenced CDR3 bases are TGTGCCAGTAGTATCCCCGGGACAGCTCGGCCGCCC. Translation: CASSIPGTARPP. The complete CDR3 sequence is CASSIPGTARPPQHF. Drawing the rest from reference TRBV19 and TRBJ1-5, the complete variable domain is DGGITQSPKYLFRKEGQNVTLSCEQNLNHDAMYWYRQDPGQGLRLIYYSQIVNDFQKGDIAEGYSVSREKKESFPLTVTSAQKNPTAFYLCASSIPGTARPPQHFGDGTRLSIL.

This clone was seen at least ten times. With the read ending 3 residues before the CDR3 end, the germline J gene is used to fill in that end. The genes are TRBV20-1 and TRBJ2-7; 10 positions match TRBD2. The CDR3 is 14 residues long. Trimming at V came to 6 bases and at J to 2 bases, leaving 7 bases not matched to a gene. Germline V CDR1 and CDR2: DFQATT, SNEGSKA (reference sequence). The part of the CDR3 DNA that was read is TGCAGTGCGCGTCTAGCGGGAGTGACCTACGAG. As protein: CSARLAGVTYE. In full, the CDR3 is CSARLAGVTYEQYF.

This clone has ten or more counts. Coverage ceases 3 residues before the CDR3 finishes, and the germline J gene fills in the end. The J gene is TRBJ1-2, the V gene TRBV18; D remains unclear. V lost 6 bases and J lost 5, with 19 bases in between. The CDR3 is made up of 15 amino acids. The germline CDR1 and CDR2 sequences are KGHSH and LQKENI. This chain's CDR3 is CASSPTPEAGYGYTF. CDR3 bases read: TGTGCCAGCTCCCCAACACCAGAAGCGGGGTATGGC.

This clone was seen many times. The read falls 3 residues short of the CDR3 end, and the missing part is taken from the germline J gene. The V call is TRBV5-5, the J call TRBJ2-7, with D possibly being TRBD1 (5 bases). Trimming took 2 bases from V and 2 from J, leaving 11 bases between them. CDR3 size: 14 residues. Germline CDR1 SGHKS, CDR2 YYEKEE (reference sequence). The DNA read from the CDR3 is TGTGCCAGCAGCTTTATAGTACAGGCCTACGAG. It codes for CASSFIVQAYE. The full-length CDR3 reads as CASSFIVQAYEQYF.

To note about this clone: The read gets to within 3 residues of the CDR3 end, and the germline J gene fills in the rest. The chain carries TRBV19 and TRBJ1-5; no clear D gene. With 6 bases removed from V and 3 bases from J, the gap between germline ends came to 9 bases. The CDR3 has 13 residues. The germline gives CDR1 LNHDA, CDR2 SQIVND (reference sequence). CDR3 DNA (partial): TGTGCCAGTAGCACAGAAACCAATCAGCCC. It translates to CASSTETNQP. The entire CDR3 is CASSTETNQPQHF.

This clone was recorded many times. Read coverage stops 3 residues before the CDR3 terminus; the germline J gene supplies the remainder. This rearrangement joins TRBV20-1 to TRBJ2-7; TRBD2 matches 9 bases. V lost 3 bases and J lost 3; bases outside the gene matches: 9. The CDR3 loop spans 15 amino acids. CDR1 is DFQATT, CDR2 SNEGSKA, per germline (reference sequence). This CDR3 is CSARDPGLALYEQYF. CDR3 DNA (partial): TGCAGTGCTAGGGATCCGGGACTAGCCCTCTACGAG.

This clone was seen repeatedly, ten times or more. The observed sequence ends 3 residues before the CDR3 terminus, with the missing tail filled in from the germline J gene. This chain uses TRBV23-1 with TRBJ1-4, with D possibly matching TRBD1 (6 bases). TRBV23-1 is filed as an ORF, its function uncertain. The V end was cut by 7 bases, the J end by 8 bases, with 20 bases between. CDR3 size: 15 residues. CDR3: CASKAGDASDEKLFF. CDR3 DNA, as far as it was read: TGCGCCAGCAAAGCAGGGGACGCTTCGGACGAAAAA.

This clone occurred a few times. CDR3 loop: CARSLGDCQETQYF. The DNA read from the CDR3 is TGTGCCAGAAGCTTGGGGGACTGTCAAGAGACC. This chain joins TRBV5-3 and TRBJ2-5, with a weak D call TRBD2 (6 bases). Sequencing ends 3 residues short of the CDR3 end; the germline J gene provides the rest. TRBV5-3 is recorded as an ORF, its role being uncertain. Deletions cut 0 bases from V and 2 bases from J, with 8 bases between. The CDR3 is 14 amino acids.

At least ten counts were recorded for this clone. The CDR3 is cut off 3 residues early in the read; its end comes from the germline J gene. This sequence joins TRBV28 and TRBJ1-2; TRBD1 agrees at 8 bases. Germline V gene sequence: CDR1 MDHEN, CDR2 SYDVKM. CDR3 length: 13 amino acids. The V and J ends lost 6 bases and 6 bases, in that order; junction bases with no gene match: 6. The CDR3 region is CASRRQGANGYTF. CDR3 DNA (partial): TGTGCCAGCAGGCGGCAGGGGGCGAATGGC.

Turning to this clone: The read stops 3 residues short of the end of the CDR3; the missing end is completed from the germline J gene. V gene TRBV6-1 combines with J gene TRBJ1-3; maybe TRBD1 (6 bases). Germline V gene lookup returns CDR1 MNHNS and CDR2 SASEGT. This CDR3 spans 18 amino acids. Trimming left V 0 bases short and J 0 bases short, with 15 bases between. The sequenced CDR3 bases are TGTGCCAGCAGTGAAGCGCTAGGATGGACAGTCTCTGGAAACACC. This sequence encodes CASSEALGWTVSGNT. The full-length CDR3 reads as CASSEALGWTVSGNTIYF.

This clone showed up many times. The observed sequence ends 3 residues before the CDR3 terminus, with the missing tail filled in from the germline J gene. The V and J genes are TRBV5-1 and TRBJ2-7; a possible D gene is TRBD2 (6 bases). CDR3 length: 16 residues. CDR1 is SGHRS and CDR2 is YFSETQ in the germline V gene. Trimming took off 3 bases at V and 1 base at J, with 17 bases between the two ends. The CDR3 protein is CASSYSGQMGSYEQYF. The part of the CDR3 DNA that was read is TGCGCCAGCAGCTACAGCGGGCAAATGGGGTCCTACGAG.

This clone occurred many times. The read comes to an end 3 residues before the CDR3 does, leaving the germline J gene to fill in the end. The gene calls are TRBV10-1 and TRBJ2-3, with 9 positions matching TRBD1. V was clipped by 7 bases and J by 6 bases; unmatched bases: 5. The CDR3 is 13 amino acids. Germline V gene sequence: CDR1 WNHNN, CDR2 SYGVQD (reference sequence). CDR3 loop: CASNTGGSDTQYF. CDR3 DNA, as far as it was read: TGCGCCAGCAATACAGGGGGCAGCGATACG.

This clone was seen repeatedly, ten times or more. The read comes to an end 3 residues before the CDR3 does, leaving the germline J gene to fill in the end. The rearrangement links TRBV30 to TRBJ2-7; 9 bases agree with TRBD2. There are 15 residues in the CDR3. Germline V gene sequence: CDR1 GTSNPN, CDR2 SVGIG (reference sequence). The ends lost 2 bases at V and 1 base at J; junction bases unmatched: 6. This CDR3 reads CAWSLSGSGSYEQYF. CDR3 DNA, as far as it was read: TGTGCCTGGAGTCTTAGCGGGAGTGGGTCCTACGAG.

By sample fraction, this clone is medium-sized. The read is 3 residues too short to cover the CDR3 end, so that end is filled in from the germline J gene. This chain connects TRBV10-1 to TRBJ2-7; TRBD2 matches 11 bases. This CDR3 has 15 residues. V gave up 6 bases and J gave up 1 base; unmatched junction bases: 5. Per germline, CDR1 WNHNN and CDR2 SYGVQD (reference sequence). CDR3 DNA, as far as it was read: TGCGCCAGCAGCACCGGGACTAGCGGATCCTACGAG. Translating gives CASSTGTSGSYE. The entire CDR3 reads CASSTGTSGSYEQYF.

This clone was seen ten or more times. The missing CDR3 end, 3 residues past where the read stops, is filled in from the germline J gene. V usage is TRBV30 and J usage is TRBJ1-5; D is unclear. Trimming took off 1 base at V and 6 bases at J, with 10 bases between the two ends. CDR1 and CDR2 (germline): GTSNPN, SVGIG (reference sequence). This CDR3 has 13 residues. CDR3 protein: CAWSGGTTQPQHF. CDR3 bases read: TGTGCCTGGAGTGGTGGCACAACTCAGCCC.

This clone was picked up many times. The read stops 3 residues short of the end of the CDR3; the missing end is completed from the germline J gene. V gene TRBV20-1 combines with J gene TRBJ1-5; maybe TRBD1 (5 bases). The CDR3 runs to 12 residues. The V gene's germline CDR1 is DFQATT and CDR2 SNEGSKA (reference sequence). V dropped 4 bases and J dropped 4 bases, with 8 bases sitting between them. The covered CDR3 bases are TGCAGTGCTACCCGGGGGAATCAGCCC. It yields the protein CSATRGNQP. The CDR3 reads in full as CSATRGNQPQHF.

Relative to its sample, this clone is medium-sized. The CDR3 goes on 3 residues after the read ends, and that part is filled in from the germline J gene. This chain connects TRBV29-1 to TRBJ1-5, with 7 bases matching TRBD1. The CDR3 runs 12 residues. CDR1 is SQVTM, CDR2 ANQGSEA, per germline. The V gene end was trimmed by 6 bases and the J gene end by 6 bases; junction bases not matched to a gene: 5. Incomplete CDR3 DNA: TGCAGCGTGACAGGGTTCGGTCAGCCC. Its translation: CSVTGFGQP. The whole CDR3 region reads CSVTGFGQPQHF.

This clone was counted at least ten times. Sequencing ends 3 residues short of the CDR3 end; the germline J gene provides the rest. This chain connects TRBV2 to TRBJ1-3, with TRBD1 as a possible D gene (6 bases). CDR3 length: 16 amino acids. The germline V gene has CDR1 SNHLY and CDR2 FYNNEI. Trimming took 1 base from V and 2 from J, leaving 12 bases between them. The CDR3 spells CASSEEAGATGNTIYF. The part of the CDR3 DNA that was read is TGTGCCAGCAGTGAAGAGGCGGGGGCGACTGGAAACACC. The full variable domain, its missing parts supplied by reference TRBV2 and TRBJ1-3, is EPEVTQTPSHQVTQMGQEVILRCVPISNHLYFYWYRQILGQKVEFLVSFYNNEISEKSEIFDDQFSVERPDGSNFTLKIRSTKLEDSAMYFCASSEEAGATGNTIYFGEGSWLTVV.

Details on this clone: Read data end 3 residues before the CDR3 end; the end is taken from the germline J gene. The V call is TRBV18, the J call TRBJ1-1, with a possible D match to TRBD1 (6 bases). The CDR3 runs to 17 residues. The germline gives CDR1 KGHSH, CDR2 LQKENI. V was pared by 5 bases and J by 5 bases, with 24 bases between. The CDR3 bases that were read are TGTGCCAGCTCATCCCTGGGCTTTGGCGGGGGCTATACTGAA. Protein product: CASSSLGFGGGYTE. The CDR3 in its entirety is CASSSLGFGGGYTEAFF.

This clone was counted ten times or more. The read ends 3 residues shy of where the CDR3 ends; the end is completed using the germline J gene. The chain has TRBV20-1 and TRBJ1-4; TRBD1 matches at 8 bases. The CDR3 sequence is 12 residues long. CDR1 DFQATT and CDR2 SNEGSKA come from the germline V gene (reference sequence). CDR3 sequence reads: CSASDRGVKLFF. Incomplete CDR3 DNA: TGCAGTGCTTCCGACAGGGGCGTGAAA.